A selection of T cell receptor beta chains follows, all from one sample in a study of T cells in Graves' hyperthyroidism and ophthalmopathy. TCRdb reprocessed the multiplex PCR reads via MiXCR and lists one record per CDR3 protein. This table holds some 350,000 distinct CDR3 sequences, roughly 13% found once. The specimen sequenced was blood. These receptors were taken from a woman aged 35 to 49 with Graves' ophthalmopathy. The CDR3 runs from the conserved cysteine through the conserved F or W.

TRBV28,CGAGNYGYTF
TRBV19,CASKESGNSPLHF
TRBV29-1,CNVGGGGGKNIQYF
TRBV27,CASRGSWGTEAFF
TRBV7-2,CASSLEVGGASREQYF
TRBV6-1,CASSSFRGPEAFF
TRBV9,CASSVATGGLILNTGELFF
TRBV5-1,CASSLEPGTLGYTF
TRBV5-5,CASSINPGQANNEQFF
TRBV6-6,CASSYSRITRDRANYGYTF
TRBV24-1,CATSDRVRLAGARSYNEQFF
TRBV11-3,CASSSDSSNGQYF
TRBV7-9,CASNANRGQGEQFF
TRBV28,CASSYSGGDRAYGEQFF
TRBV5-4,CASSLVLWSGSDTQYF
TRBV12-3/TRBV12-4,CASSLKYEQFF
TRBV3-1,CASSPTLAETQYF
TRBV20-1,CSARDSQGKVTEAFF
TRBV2,CASSDPGQLFNYGYTF
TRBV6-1,CASTTGLPPTYNEQFF
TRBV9,CASSASYSANTEAFF
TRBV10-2,CASGETMSSGNTIYF
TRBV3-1,CASSQTGTGVGKLFF
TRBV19,CASSLTGTGSYEQYF
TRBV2,CASSADTGTFADTQYF
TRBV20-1,CSARDQGSGNSPLHF
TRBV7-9,CASSFVGELFF
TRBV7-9,CASSLEGLADTQYF
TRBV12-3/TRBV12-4,CASSPDREREKLFF
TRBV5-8,CASSSVGRITGELFF
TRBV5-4,CASSSDGLAGDEQYF
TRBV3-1,CASSHDPGSGELFF
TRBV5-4,CASSLDGHTGELFF
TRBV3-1,CASGDRGNTIYF
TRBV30,CAWSGQPQETQYF
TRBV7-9,CASRSSGSHEQYF
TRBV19,CASSSQTPGAGETQYF
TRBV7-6,CASSLAPDLQRGNTEAFF
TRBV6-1,CASRTGEGNQPQHF
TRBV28,CASSFSPGTGAITEAFF
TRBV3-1,CASSFGQGEAFF
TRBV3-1,CASTSRWVTDTQYF
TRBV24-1,CATSAHSPGGEQFF
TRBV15,CATSSTREAKETQYF
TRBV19,CASSIDRQGSIEQYF
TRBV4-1,CASSLGTSVSYEQYF
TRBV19,CASSRTSGLETQYF
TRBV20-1,CSARDPGQGVEQYF
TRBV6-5,CASSYSMADNTGELFF
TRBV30,CAWSPGVSYEQYF